The T cell receptor (beta chain) under discussion was sequenced for a study of blood T cell repertoires in COVID-19. Study in general: Samples taken during acute and convalescent COVID-19 were collected in the United States, Italy and Spain.

This clone was seen just once. Measured with immunoSEQ multiplex PCR; TCRdb has only the in-frame clones, and not every one. The profile shows under 250,000 clones, roughly four fifths of them singletons. Individuals aged 18 to 89 years were recruited from roughly 22 US areas. V was cut by 3 bases and J by 2 bases, with 15 bases left in between. Germline V CDR1 and CDR2: DFQATT, SNEGSKA (reference sequence). This CDR3 spans 15 amino acids. The sequence was obtained from a woman aged 45-65 years who had been exposed to COVID-19. Material for sequencing was PBMCs or T cells enriched from blood (not recorded which). The chain combines TRBV20-1 with TRBJ2-3; D call uncertain. The CDR3 reads CSASRDSIYTDTQYF. The DNA for the CDR3 is TGCAGTGCTAGTCGAGACTCCATTTACACAGATACGCAGTATTTT.